Listed here are 24 T cell receptor beta chains from one sample, sequenced in a study of regulatory T cells in long-lasting Graves disease. CDR3-region Arm-PCR and iRepertoire HTBI primers produced the TCR beta libraries. TCRdb redid the calling of the multiplex PCR reads with MiXCR, one entry per CDR3 protein. Here the sample spans hundreds of thousands of distinct CDR3 sequences, about a fifth being singletons. The time point here: persistent/refractory GD, antithyroid drugs over 5 years with positive TRAb. From RNA extracted from PBMCs, the TCR library was made. The sample in question was peripheral blood mononuclear cells (PBMCs), obtained when the disease was refractory, from a patient treated with antithyroid drugs. The receptors here all came from a female donor with Graves disease.

This chain connects TRBV7-3 to TRBJ2-3, with a weak D call TRBD1 (6 bases). This CDR3 comprises 18 residues. Trimming cost V 2 bases and J 4 bases, with 22 bases left between them. Per the germline V gene, CDR1 is SGHTA and CDR2 is FQGTGA. The CDR3 region has the DNA TGTGCCAGCAGCTTATACGGGGCACAGGGTGGAGGCGCAGATACGCAGTATTTT. This translates into CASSLYGAQGGGADTQYF.

The rearrangement uses TRBV11-2 and TRBJ1-5, with D unclear. This CDR3 is built from 15 residues. V lost 5 bases and J lost 5, with 16 bases in between. Germline-derived CDR1 and CDR2 are SGHAT and FQNNGV. CDR3 in DNA: TGTGCCAGCAGCCCCGAATTGGGGTCACATCAGCCCCAGCATTTT. Residues: CASSPELGSHQPQHF.

The chain couples TRBV5-8 to TRBJ2-5; D is uncertain. Germline V CDR1 and CDR2: SGHTS, YDEGEE. Trimming stripped 5 bases from V and 5 bases from J, with 13 bases between. The CDR3 loop spans 13 amino acids. CDR3 sequence reads: CASRTLGDETQYF. CDR3 coding DNA: TGTGCCAGCAGAACGCTAGGTGATGAGACCCAGTACTTC.

This clonotype showed up just a few times. The CDR3 DNA reads TGTGCCATCAGTGAGTCGAACGTGGTGGCACCGGAAAAACTGTTTTTT. This gives the protein CAISESNVVAPEKLFF. The V gene is TRBV10-3, the J gene TRBJ1-4; no clear D gene. This CDR3 is 16 amino acids long. Deletions cut 0 bases from V and 8 bases from J, with 16 bases between. Germline lookup yields CDR1 ENHRY and CDR2 SYGVKD.

About this clonotype: This may come from a read error, since a much larger clone is one base off. The rearrangement joins TRBV7-3 to TRBJ1-2; D is undetermined. This CDR3 region has 12 residues. V lost 6 bases and J lost 5, with 10 bases in between. CDR1 and CDR2 from the germline V gene are SGHTA and FQGTGA. DNA for the CDR3: TGTGCCAGCAGTGGCAGTTCGTATGGCTACACCTTC. It codes for CASSGSSYGYTF.

The sample holds a few counts of this clonotype. The chain combines TRBV27 with TRBJ2-2, with TRBD1 as a possible D gene (5 bases). The germline V gene encodes CDR1 MNHEY and CDR2 SMNVEV (reference sequence). Trimming left V 5 bases short and J 2 bases short, with 9 bases between. The CDR3 consists of 14 residues. CDR3 bases: TGTGCCAGCAGTAGGGGCAAAAACACCGGGGAGCTGTTTTTT. It yields the protein CASSRGKNTGELFF.

This clonotype was seen only a few times. This rearrangement joins TRBV11-2 to TRBJ2-1; D ambiguous. This CDR3 region has 16 residues. Germline assignment: CDR1 SGHAT and CDR2 FQNNGV. With 6 bases removed from V and 6 bases from J, the gap between germline ends came to 21 bases. The CDR3 protein is CASRSMSGKESNEQFF. CDR3 nucleotide sequence: TGTGCCAGCAGATCGATGTCAGGAAAAGAGAGCAATGAGCAGTTCTTC.

The chain links TRBV12-3 or TRBV12-4 to TRBJ2-5; D might be TRBD2 (7 bases). The CDR3 spans 13 residues. V was cut by 8 bases and J by 5 bases, with 15 bases left in between. The CDR3: CASGDTGGETQYF. The CDR3 coding sequence is TGTGCCAGCGGAGACACGGGGGGCGAGACCCAGTACTTC.

This clonotype came up a few times. The DNA is omitted, as the CDR3 cannot be located on it reliably, and the CDR3 follows TCRdb's listing. The chain links TRBV27 to TRBJ2-1. CDR1 and CDR2 from the germline V gene are MNHEY and SMNVEV (reference sequence). The CDR3 is 14 amino acids in total, end residues counted. The CDR3 region is CASSSSPISNEQFF.

This chain joins TRBV7-2 and TRBJ2-1; no clear D. The V and J ends lost 2 bases and 2 bases respectively, with 16 bases between them. CDR3 length equals 17 residues. Per germline, CDR1 SGHTA and CDR2 FQGNSA. CDR3 nucleotide sequence: TGTGCCAGCAGCTTACGTCAGCTAGGATTAACCTACAATGAGCAGTTCTTC. Residues: CASSLRQLGLTYNEQFF.

Turning to this clonotype: Lacking the conserved final phenylalanine or tryptophan, this CDR3 likely reflects a read error. The genes are TRBV7-2 and TRBJ2-7; D is uncertain. The V and J ends lost 2 bases and 6 bases respectively, with 8 bases between them. Germline CDR1 and CDR2: SGHTA and FQGNSA. CDR3 size: 12 residues. CDR3 loop: CASSLYGSEQYL. DNA for the CDR3: TGTGCCAGCAGCTTATACGGCTCCGAGCAGTACCTC.

This clonotype was observed a handful of times. This chain links TRBV30 with TRBJ2-7; either TRBD1 or TRBD2 may fit D (5 bases each). The V gene lost 6 bases and the J gene lost 3 bases, with 9 bases spanning the gap. The CDR3 is made up of 11 amino acids. Germline V gene sequence: CDR1 GTSNPN, CDR2 SVGIG (reference sequence). Here the CDR3 DNA reads TGTGCCTGCTGGGACCGCTACGAGCAGTACTTC. Amino acid sequence: CACWDRYEQYF. The full variable domain, in which reference TRBV30 and TRBJ2-7 provide the parts outside the CDR3, is SQTIHQWPATLVQPVGSPLSLECTVEGTSNPNLYWYRQAAGRGLQLLFYSVGIGQISSEVPQNLSASRPQDRQFILSSKKLLLSDSGFYLCACWDRYEQYFGPGTRLTVT.

This clonotype was seen ten or more times. This chain joins TRBV7-9 and TRBJ1-2; 11 nucleotides match TRBD1. J was trimmed by 6 bases and V by 5 bases; bases with no gene match: 8. The CDR3 covers 15 residues. CDR1 SEHNR and CDR2 FQNEAQ come from the germline V gene (reference sequence). CDR3 nucleotides: TGTGCCAGCAGCCCAGGGACAGGGGGTATTGATGGCTACACCTTC. The encoded protein is CASSPGTGGIDGYTF.

This clonotype has a handful of counts. This sequence joins TRBV7-2 and TRBJ2-2; no clear D gene. Deletions cut 0 bases from V and 5 bases from J, with 10 bases between. The CDR3 contains 15 residues. CDR1 is SGHTA, CDR2 FQGNSA, per germline. The CDR3 DNA sequence: TGTGCCAGCAGCTTAGCGATAAGTGGAACCGGGGAGCTGTTTTTT. This codes for CASSLAISGTGELFF.

This clonotype was seen many times. This chain joins TRBV6-1 and TRBJ1-1; D might be TRBD1 (6 bases). The CDR3 loop spans 16 amino acids. V was shortened by 6 bases and J by 2 bases, with 19 bases between the two germline ends. From germline, CDR1 is MNHNS and CDR2 SASEGT. The CDR3 sequence is CASRPRPRGGNTEAFF. CDR3 in DNA: TGTGCCAGCAGACCGCGGCCCAGGGGCGGCAACACTGAAGCTTTCTTT.

The table lists this clonotype with many counts. The chain couples TRBV24-1 to TRBJ1-5, with 7 bases matching TRBD1. Per germline, CDR1 KGHDR and CDR2 SFDVKD. The CDR3 sequence is 13 residues long. With V trimmed by 9 bases and J by 6 bases, 7 bases remained unmatched. As DNA, the CDR3 is TGTGCCACCCAAGGACAGGTTGGTCAGCCCCAGCATTTT. This sequence encodes CATQGQVGQPQHF.

This clonotype was recorded at least ten times. The CDR3 region is CASSEQGWDTEAFF. The CDR3 DNA follows: TGTGCCAGCAGCGAACAGGGGTGGGACACTGAAGCTTTCTTT. The genes are TRBV7-9 and TRBJ1-1; 7 bases match TRBD1. With 5 bases clipped from V and 3 bases from J, the junction kept 6 bases outside the gene matches. Germline V gives CDR1 SEHNR, CDR2 FQNEAQ (reference sequence). CDR3 length: 14 amino acids.

This clonotype was picked up many times. The V call is TRBV6-1, the J call TRBJ1-4; no clear D. The germline V gene has CDR1 MNHNS and CDR2 SASEGT. The CDR3 contains 12 residues. The germline V and J ends were trimmed by 10 bases and 4 bases, with 10 bases remaining between them. The CDR3 DNA sequence: TGTGCCACTTCGGACCTTAATGAAAAACTGTTTTTT. The encoded protein is CATSDLNEKLFF.

This clonotype was seen a few times. The CDR3 protein is CASSHPGGGNEQYF. CDR3 DNA: TGTGCCAGCAGCCATCCAGGGGGCGGAAACGAGCAGTACTTC. The chain carries TRBV7-2 and TRBJ2-7, with 8 bases aligning to TRBD1. The CDR3 covers 14 residues. J was trimmed by 5 bases and V by 5 bases; bases with no gene match: 8. Germline CDR1 is SGHTA and CDR2 is FQGNSA.

Comments on this clonotype: A read error may explain this, as a much larger clone is one base away. This rearrangement joins TRBV11-2 to TRBJ2-7, with D uncertain. From germline, CDR1 is SGHAT and CDR2 FQNNGV. The CDR3 loop spans 13 amino acids. Here the CDR3 reads CASSLEGPYGQYF. The DNA of the CDR3 is TGTGCCAGCAGCTTAGAGGGTCCCTACGGGCAGTACTTC.

This chain joins TRBV27 and TRBJ2-7; TRBD2 might be the D (6 bases). Between the trimmed V and J ends, which lost 7 bases and 4 bases, there was a span of 20 bases. Germline V gene lookup returns CDR1 MNHEY and CDR2 SMNVEV (reference sequence). The CDR3 is made up of 15 amino acids. The CDR3 nucleotides are TGTGCCAGCACCCCCACCGGGAGCGCCAGATACGAGCAGTACTTC. Its translation: CASTPTGSARYEQYF.

The chain links TRBV3-1 to TRBJ1-2; D might be TRBD1 (5 bases). Trimming took off 0 bases at V and 2 bases at J, with 13 bases between the two ends. The CDR3 totals 16 residues. Germline V gene lookup returns CDR1 LGHDT and CDR2 YNNKEL (reference sequence). Written as DNA, the CDR3 is TGTGCCAGCAGCCAAGATGCACTCGGGACCAACTATGGCTACACCTTC. This translates into CASSQDALGTNYGYTF. The full variable domain, in which reference TRBV3-1 and TRBJ1-2 provide the parts outside the CDR3, is DTAVSQTPKYLVTQMGNDKSIKCEQNLGHDTMYWYKQDSKKFLKIMFSYNNKELIINETVPNRFSPKSPDKAHLNLHINSLELGDSAVYFCASSQDALGTNYGYTFGSGTRLTVV.

Ten or more counts support this clonotype. The chain has TRBV10-3 and TRBJ2-7, with D hard to call. The CDR3 loop spans 13 amino acids. V gave up 10 bases and J gave up 2 bases, with 15 bases separating them. Germline V gene sequence: CDR1 ENHRY, CDR2 SYGVKD. The chain's CDR3 is CATKDPSAYEQYF. For the CDR3, the DNA is TGTGCCACAAAGGACCCGAGCGCCTACGAGCAGTACTTC.

This rearrangement joins TRBV25-1 to TRBJ2-2; no clear D. Trimming left V 8 bases short and J 2 bases short, with 6 bases between. Germline CDR1 MGHDK, CDR2 SYGVNS. The CDR3 is made up of 12 amino acids. CDR3 sequence (DNA): TGTGCCAGCGCCCTTAACACCGGGGAGCTGTTTTTT. Its protein is CASALNTGELFF.